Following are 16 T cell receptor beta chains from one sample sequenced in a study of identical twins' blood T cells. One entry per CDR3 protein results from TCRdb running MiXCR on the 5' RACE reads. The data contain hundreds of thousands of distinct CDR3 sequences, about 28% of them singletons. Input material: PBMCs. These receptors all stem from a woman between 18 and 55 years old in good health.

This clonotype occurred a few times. The CDR3 region has the DNA TGCAGTGCGTTTCATCGAGGGAGCTACGAGCAGTACTTC. This encodes CSAFHRGSYEQYF. The chain couples TRBV20-1 to TRBJ2-7; TRBD2 is a possible D gene (5 bases). Trimming pared 6 bases from V and 3 bases from J, leaving 15 bases between. Germline V gene data show CDR1 as DFQATT and CDR2 as SNEGSKA (reference sequence). The CDR3 consists of 13 residues.

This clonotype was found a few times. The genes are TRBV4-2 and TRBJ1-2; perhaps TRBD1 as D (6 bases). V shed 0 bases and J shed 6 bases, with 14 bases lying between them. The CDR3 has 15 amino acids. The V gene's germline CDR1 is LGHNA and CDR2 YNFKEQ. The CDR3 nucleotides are TGTGCCAGCAGCCAAGAAGGGAGGGGGAATGATGGCTACACCTTC. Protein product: CASSQEGRGNDGYTF.

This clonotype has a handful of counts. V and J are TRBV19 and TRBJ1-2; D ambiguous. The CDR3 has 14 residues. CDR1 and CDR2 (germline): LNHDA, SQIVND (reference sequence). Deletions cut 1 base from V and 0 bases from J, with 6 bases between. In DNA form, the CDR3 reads TGTGCCAGTAGTATAGTCACGGCTAACTATGGCTACACCTTC. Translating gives CASSIVTANYGYTF.

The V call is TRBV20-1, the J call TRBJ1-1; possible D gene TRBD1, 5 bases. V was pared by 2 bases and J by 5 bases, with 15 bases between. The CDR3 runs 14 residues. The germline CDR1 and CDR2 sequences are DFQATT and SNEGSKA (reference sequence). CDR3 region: CSARPVAGWTEAFF. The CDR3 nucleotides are TGCAGTGCTAGACCTGTGGCAGGGTGGACTGAAGCTTTCTTT.

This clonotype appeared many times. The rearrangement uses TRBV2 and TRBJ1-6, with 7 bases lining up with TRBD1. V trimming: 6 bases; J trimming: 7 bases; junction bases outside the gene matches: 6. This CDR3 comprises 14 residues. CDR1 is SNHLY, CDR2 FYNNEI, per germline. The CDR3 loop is CASRLTGKNSPLHF. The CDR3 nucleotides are TGTGCCAGCAGGCTGACAGGGAAAAATTCACCCCTCCACTTT.

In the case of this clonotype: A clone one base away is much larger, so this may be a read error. The CDR3 DNA follows: TGCAGCGTTGGCACGAATAGCAATCAGCCCCAGAATTTT. Translated: CSVGTNSNQPQNF. The chain uses TRBV29-1 and TRBJ1-5; D is undetermined. CDR3 size: 13 residues. CDR1 is SQVTM, CDR2 ANQGSEA, per germline. The whole variable domain, filled in from reference TRBV29-1 and TRBJ1-5, reads SAVISQKPSRDICQRGTSLTIQCQVDSQVTMMFWYRQQPGQSLTLIATANQGSEATYESGFVIDKFPISRPNLTFSTLTVSNMSPEDSSIYLCSVGTNSNQPQNFGDGTRLSIL.

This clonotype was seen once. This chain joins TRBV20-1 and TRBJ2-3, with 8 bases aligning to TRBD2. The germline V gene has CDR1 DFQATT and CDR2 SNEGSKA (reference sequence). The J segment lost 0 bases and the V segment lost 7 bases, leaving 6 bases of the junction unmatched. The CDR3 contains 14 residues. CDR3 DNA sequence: TGCAGTGTTACTCCTAGCGGGAGCACAGATACGCAGTATTTT. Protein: CSVTPSGSTDTQYF.

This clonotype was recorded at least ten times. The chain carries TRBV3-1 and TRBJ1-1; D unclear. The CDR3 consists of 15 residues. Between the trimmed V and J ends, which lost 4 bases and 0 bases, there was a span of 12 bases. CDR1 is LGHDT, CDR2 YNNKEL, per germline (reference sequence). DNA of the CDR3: TGTGCCAGCAGCCGCTATATGACCATGAACACTGAAGCTTTCTTT. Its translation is CASSRYMTMNTEAFF.

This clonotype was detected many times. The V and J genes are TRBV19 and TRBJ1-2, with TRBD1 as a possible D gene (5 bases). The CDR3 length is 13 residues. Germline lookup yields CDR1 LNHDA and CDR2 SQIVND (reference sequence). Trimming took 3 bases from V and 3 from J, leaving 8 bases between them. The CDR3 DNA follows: TGTGCCAGTAGTATTTGGGGCGACTATGGCTACACCTTC. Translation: CASSIWGDYGYTF.

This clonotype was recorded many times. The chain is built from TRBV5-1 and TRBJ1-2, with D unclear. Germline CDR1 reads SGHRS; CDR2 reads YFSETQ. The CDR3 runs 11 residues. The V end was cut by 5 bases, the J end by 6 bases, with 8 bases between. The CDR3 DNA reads TGCGCCAGCAGAAAAACCCATGGCTACACCTTC. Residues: CASRKTHGYTF. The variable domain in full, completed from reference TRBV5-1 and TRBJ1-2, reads KAGVTQTPRYLIKTRGQQVTLSCSPISGHRSVSWYQQTPGQGLQFLFEYFSETQRNKGNFPGRFSGRQFSNSRSEMNVSTLELGDSALYLCASRKTHGYTFGSGTRLTVV.

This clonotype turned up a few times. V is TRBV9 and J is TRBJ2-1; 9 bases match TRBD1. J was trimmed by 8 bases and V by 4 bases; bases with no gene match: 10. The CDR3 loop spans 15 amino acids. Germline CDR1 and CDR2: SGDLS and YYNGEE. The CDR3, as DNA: TGTGCCAGCAGCTCTGAGGACAGGGACAGGGATGAGCAGTTCTTC. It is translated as CASSSEDRDRDEQFF.

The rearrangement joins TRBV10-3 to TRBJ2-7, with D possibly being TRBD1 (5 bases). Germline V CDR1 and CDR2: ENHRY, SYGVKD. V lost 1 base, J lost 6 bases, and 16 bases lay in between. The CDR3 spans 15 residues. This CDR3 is CAISEFAGSTREQYF. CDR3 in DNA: TGTGCCATCAGTGAGTTCGCAGGGTCCACGCGCGAGCAGTACTTC.

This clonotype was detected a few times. CDR3 region: CASALWGFEAFF. The CDR3 DNA follows: TGTGCCAGCGCCCTTTGGGGTTTTGAAGCTTTCTTT. J is TRBJ1-1 and V is TRBV11-2; D is undetermined. Germline assignment: CDR1 SGHAT and CDR2 FQNNGV. Trimming shortened V by 8 bases and J by 7 bases, and 14 bases separated the two germline ends. The CDR3 consists of 12 residues.

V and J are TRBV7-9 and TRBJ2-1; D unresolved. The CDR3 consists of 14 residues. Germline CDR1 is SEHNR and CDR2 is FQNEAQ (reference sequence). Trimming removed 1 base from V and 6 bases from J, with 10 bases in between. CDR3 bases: TGTGCCAGCAGCTTAGAACCAAACCTCAATGAGCAGTTCTTC. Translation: CASSLEPNLNEQFF.

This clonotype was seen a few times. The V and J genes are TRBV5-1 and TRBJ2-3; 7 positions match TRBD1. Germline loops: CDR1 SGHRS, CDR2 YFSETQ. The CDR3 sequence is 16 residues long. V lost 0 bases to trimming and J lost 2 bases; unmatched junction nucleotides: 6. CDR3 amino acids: CASSLVGTDVTDTQYF. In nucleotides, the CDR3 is TGCGCCAGCAGCTTGGTAGGGACAGACGTCACAGATACGCAGTATTTT.

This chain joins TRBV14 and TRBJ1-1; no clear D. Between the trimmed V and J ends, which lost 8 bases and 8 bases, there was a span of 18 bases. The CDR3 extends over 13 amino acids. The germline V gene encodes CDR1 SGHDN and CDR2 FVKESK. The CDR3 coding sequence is TGTGCCAGCTCACCTCCGGGCAGCTCGGAAGCTTTCTTT. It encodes CASSPPGSSEAFF.